These T cell receptor beta chains were read from a single sample in a study of blood T cell repertoires in COVID-19. Sequencing used immunoSEQ multiplex PCR; TCRdb keeps in-frame clones, though not all of them. Among 200,000 to 300,000 clones listed, less than 90% were seen once. The sample was peripheral blood. The receptors shown here come from a man aged 55 to 70 with acute or convalescent COVID-19. Each CDR3 is given without its conserved first and last residue.

length | J | V | CDR3
8 | TRBJ2-6 | TRBV10-1 | VDGFNVLT
16 | TRBJ2-6 | TRBV4-1 | ASSSGQGPVYGANVLT
12 | TRBJ1-6 | TRBV9 | ASSAGQGRSPLH
13 | TRBJ2-1 | TRBV6-1 | ASSSTSGGYNEQF
14 | TRBJ2-2 | TRBV27 | ASSSSGGRRTGELF
13 | TRBJ2-7 | TRBV5-1 | ASSNGQGHSYEQY
13 | TRBJ2-7 | TRBV7-7 | ASSLVCQGTYEQY
12 | TRBJ1-3 | TRBV27 | ASSFGATGNTIY
10 | TRBJ2-1 | TRBV28 | ASSLYNREQF
13 | TRBJ1-2 | TRBV18 | ASSPPSRVGYGYT
13 | TRBJ2-7 | TRBV5-1 | ASKVGGDRPLEQY
12 | TRBJ1-2 | TRBV7-9 | ASSLGGPNYGYT
13 | TRBJ1-5 | TRBV6-6 | ASSSPGGGNQPQH
13 | TRBJ2-7 | TRBV7-3 | ASSHSGSGAGEQY
15 | TRBJ2-7 | TRBV28 | ASSFSTPGLGPYEQY
13 | TRBJ1-4 | TRBV3-1/TRBV3-2 | ASSQDPHLNEKLF
12 | TRBJ2-2 | TRBV10-3 | AISAGGRGGELF
13 | TRBJ2-7 | TRBV5-1 | ASSLLGLAVDEQY
12 | TRBJ1-1 | TRBV27 | ASRRVQANTEAF
13 | TRBJ1-2 | TRBV6-5 | ASSYSYPGERGYT
14 | TRBJ2-7 | TRBV3-1/TRBV3-2 | ASSQVNSGGAYEQY
12 | TRBJ1-1 | TRBV7-2 | ASSLIGGTGEAF
14 | TRBJ1-6 | TRBV3-1/TRBV3-2 | ASSHGGTGYNSPLH
12 | TRBJ1-5 | TRBV2 | ASSNPGGNQPQH
16 | TRBJ2-3 | TRBV12-2 | ASPGGTSPPVGTDTQY
13 | TRBJ2-1 | TRBV3-1/TRBV3-2 | ASSPTSGGGNEQF
13 | TRBJ1-1 | TRBV11-3 | ASSLDAGGGTEAF
12 | TRBJ1-4 | TRBV7-9 | ASSFGGANEKLF
13 | TRBJ1-1 | TRBV7-2 | ASSSTGGTGTEAF
14 | TRBJ1-4 | TRBV5-1 | ASSPGQGSANEKLF